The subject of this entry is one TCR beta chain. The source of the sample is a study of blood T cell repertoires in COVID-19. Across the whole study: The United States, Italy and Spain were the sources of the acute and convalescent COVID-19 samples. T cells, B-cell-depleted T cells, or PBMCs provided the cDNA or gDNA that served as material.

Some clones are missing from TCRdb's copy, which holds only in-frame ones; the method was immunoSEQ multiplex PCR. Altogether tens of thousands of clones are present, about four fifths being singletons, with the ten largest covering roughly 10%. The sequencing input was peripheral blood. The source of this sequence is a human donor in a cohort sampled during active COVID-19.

CDR3 sequence: CASRALNTEAFF. The CDR3 DNA is TGTGCCAGTAGGGCCCTGAACACTGAAGCTTTCTTT. V gene TRBV19 combines with J gene TRBJ1-1; D gene uncertain. The CDR3 consists of 12 residues. Germline assignment: CDR1 LNHDA and CDR2 SQIVND (reference sequence). Trimming took 6 bases from V and 0 from J, leaving 5 bases between them.